These 19 T cell receptor beta chains were sequenced from one sample in a study of T cell changes during pregnancy in multiple sclerosis. Repertoires were generated with immunoSEQ multiplex PCR, while TCRdb's copy carries only in-frame clones and drops some. This sample has tens of thousands of clones; approximately 92% occur once, and the top ten carry roughly 2.1%. The material sequenced was peripheral blood, taken in the third trimester of pregnancy. Receptor source: a female donor in good health, enrolled as a control in a pregnancy study.

The chain couples TRBV5-1 to TRBJ1-3, with D possibly matching TRBD1 (5 bases). V was trimmed by 2 bases and J by 0 bases, leaving 24 bases between them. Germline V gives CDR1 SGHRS, CDR2 YFSETQ. The CDR3 consists of 20 residues. The CDR3 reads CASSFNTGTLGFSSGNTIYF. The CDR3 bases are TGCGCCAGCAGCTTCAACACCGGGACTTTGGGATTCAGCTCTGGAAACACCATATATTTT.

A word on this clone: This sample also contains other DNA sequences that code for the same CDR3. The genes are TRBV5-1 and TRBJ2-5, with TRBD2 matching 8 bases. Germline V lookup: CDR1 SGHRS, CDR2 YFSETQ. This CDR3 contains 13 residues. V lost 0 bases to trimming and J lost 5 bases; unmatched junction nucleotides: 0. DNA of the CDR3: TGCGCCAGCAGCTTGGCGGGGGGGGAGACCCAGTACTTC. Translating it yields CASSLAGGETQYF.

CDR3 nucleotide sequence: TGTGCCAGCAGTGAAGCGCGTCAGGTAGTGTCACCCCTCCACTTT. This sequence encodes CASSEARQVVSPLHF. The J gene is TRBJ1-6, the V gene TRBV2; D is ambiguous. Trimming cost V 0 bases and J 10 bases, with 13 bases left between them. The CDR3 loop spans 15 amino acids. Germline CDR1 is SNHLY and CDR2 is FYNNEI.

This chain connects TRBV6-1 to TRBJ2-7; D is unclear. Per the germline V gene, CDR1 is MNHNS and CDR2 is SASEGT. The CDR3 sequence is 14 residues long. The V end was cut by 3 bases, the J end by 6 bases, with 15 bases between. CDR3 sequence: CASSDLTRGFEQYF. The CDR3 nucleotides are TGTGCCAGCAGTGATCTGACGCGCGGCTTCGAGCAGTACTTC.

The V gene is TRBV15, the J gene TRBJ2-1, with D tentatively TRBD2 (6 bases). CDR1 and CDR2 (germline): LNHNV, YYDKDF (reference sequence). Trimming cost V 8 bases and J 4 bases, with 12 bases left between them. This CDR3 is 13 amino acids long. CDR3 residues: CATAIGGYNEQFF. CDR3 coding DNA: TGTGCCACCGCGATAGGAGGGTACAATGAGCAGTTCTTC.

This sequence joins TRBV28 and TRBJ2-2; 9 bases are shared with TRBD2. Per germline, CDR1 MDHEN and CDR2 SYDVKM. V was clipped by 4 bases and J by 6 bases; unmatched bases: 3. The CDR3 is made up of 14 amino acids. The CDR3 spells CASSWASGAGELFF. In nucleotides, the CDR3 is TGTGCCAGCAGTTGGGCTAGCGGGGCCGGGGAGCTGTTTTTT.

The rearrangement joins TRBV28 to TRBJ2-3, with 10 bases identical to TRBD2. The CDR3 runs to 18 residues. Germline CDR1 reads MDHEN; CDR2 reads SYDVKM. Losses at the gene ends were 4 bases for V and 0 bases for J; bases not matched to a gene: 10. The CDR3 DNA sequence: TGTGCCAGCAGTTCCTTAGGGACTAGCGCCCCTAGCACAGATACGCAGTATTTT. It encodes CASSSLGTSAPSTDTQYF.

J is TRBJ2-2 and V is TRBV5-1; possibly TRBD1 for D (6 bases). The germline CDR1 and CDR2 sequences are SGHRS and YFSETQ. The CDR3 has 14 amino acids. V lost 4 bases and J lost 2, with 9 bases in between. DNA of the CDR3: TGCGCCAGCAGCGAGGACAGAAACACCGGGGAGCTGTTTTTT. It is translated as CASSEDRNTGELFF.

The chain combines TRBV4-3 with TRBJ2-1, with TRBD2 as a possible D gene (6 bases). Looked up from germline, CDR1 is LGHNA and CDR2 is YSLEER. The CDR3 totals 13 residues. The V gene lost 1 base and the J gene lost 10 bases, with 11 bases spanning the gap. The CDR3 region has the DNA TGCGCCAGCAGCCAAGTCGGGGCGGGAGAGCAGTTCTTC. Encoded protein: CASSQVGAGEQFF.

V and J are TRBV4-1 and TRBJ1-2; weak D call: TRBD1 (5 bases). This CDR3 has 14 residues. V was cut by 3 bases and J by 8 bases, with 16 bases left in between. Germline CDR1 is MGHRA and CDR2 is YSYEKL. The CDR3 is CASSHRDFVSGYTF. The CDR3, as DNA: TGCGCCAGCAGCCACAGGGACTTTGTCTCCGGCTACACCTTC.

The gene calls are TRBV11-3 and TRBJ2-2; tentatively, D is TRBD2 (5 bases). Between the trimmed V and J ends, which lost 4 bases and 2 bases, there was a span of 17 bases. The CDR3 consists of 17 residues. The germline V gene encodes CDR1 SGHNT and CDR2 YENEEA. Here the CDR3 DNA reads TGTGCCAGCAGCTCCTTATCGGGTAGCGTAAACACCGGGGAGCTGTTTTTT. Protein product: CASSSLSGSVNTGELFF.

The CDR3 region has the DNA TGTGCCAGCAGTTTCCTAGCGGGTAGCACAGATACGCAGTATTTT. Residues: CASSFLAGSTDTQYF. The rearrangement links TRBV27 to TRBJ2-3; 8 bases map to TRBD2. Germline lookup yields CDR1 MNHEY and CDR2 SMNVEV (reference sequence). The CDR3 runs to 15 residues. J gave up 0 bases and V 3 bases, and 2 bases lay outside the gene matches.

This clone came up a few times. This chain connects TRBV13 to TRBJ2-7; no clear D gene. With 7 bases removed from V and 1 base from J, the gap between germline ends came to 14 bases. The CDR3 is made up of 14 amino acids. Germline V CDR1 and CDR2: PRHDT, FYEKMQ (reference sequence). The CDR3 here is CASNTGENSYEQYF. DNA for the CDR3: TGTGCCAGCAATACTGGAGAAAATTCCTACGAGCAGTACTTC.

This chain joins TRBV27 and TRBJ2-2, with D tentatively TRBD1 (6 bases). The CDR3 loop spans 15 amino acids. V was shortened by 2 bases and J by 1 base, with 8 bases between the two germline ends. From germline, CDR1 is MNHEY and CDR2 SMNVEV (reference sequence). In DNA, the CDR3 is TGTGCCAGCAGTTTAGAGACAGGGAACACCGGGGAGCTGTTTTTT. This translates into CASSLETGNTGELFF.

The V gene is TRBV1, the J gene TRBJ2-3; the table's D gene call, TRBD2, was not cross checked with the DNA. TRBV1 is shown as a pseudogene. The CDR3 consists of 13 residues. The CDR3: CTNSQRSPDTQYF. The CDR3 DNA sequence: TGCACCAACAGCCAACGGAGCCCGGATACGCAGTATTTT.

This chain's CDR3 is CASSSTRLATEQFF. CDR3 nucleotides: TGTGCCAGCAGCTCAACAAGACTAGCGACTGAGCAGTTCTTC. The chain employs TRBV5-8 and TRBJ2-1; 8 nucleotides line up with TRBD2. Losses at the gene ends were 3 bases for V and 9 bases for J; bases not matched to a gene: 8. The CDR3 extends over 14 amino acids. Per the germline V gene, CDR1 is SGHTS and CDR2 is YDEGEE.

This chain joins TRBV19 and TRBJ2-7; 10 positions match TRBD2. This CDR3 region has 17 residues. Germline V lookup: CDR1 LNHDA, CDR2 SQIVND (reference sequence). V was clipped by 8 bases and J by 2 bases; unmatched bases: 15. The DNA of the CDR3 is TGTGCCAGTTCGGTCGCTAGCGGGAGTTCGTTGGCCTACGAGCAGTACTTC. Translation gives CASSVASGSSLAYEQYF.

The chain uses TRBV10-2 and TRBJ2-5, with TRBD1 as a possible D gene (6 bases). Trimming took off 6 bases at V and 3 bases at J, with 8 bases between the two ends. Germline V gives CDR1 WSHSY, CDR2 SAAADI. The CDR3 is 12 amino acids. This chain's CDR3 is CASRGAEETQYF. The CDR3 DNA reads TGCGCCAGCAGGGGGGCTGAAGAGACCCAGTACTTC.

The genes are TRBV19 and TRBJ2-1; possible D gene TRBD1, 7 bases. Germline CDR1 LNHDA, CDR2 SQIVND (reference sequence). Between the trimmed V and J ends, which lost 6 bases and 8 bases, there was a span of 14 bases. The CDR3 sequence is 13 residues long. The DNA of the CDR3 is TGTGCCAGTAGGACCAGGGGGGCCGATGAGCAGTTCTTC. Its protein is CASRTRGADEQFF.